A single sample gave rise to the 18 T cell receptor beta chains below, sequenced in a study of blood T cell repertoires in COVID-19. Sequencing used immunoSEQ multiplex PCR; TCRdb keeps in-frame clones, though not all of them. The sample carries some 250,000 clones, roughly 85% recorded once. Sequencing was performed on peripheral blood. These receptors came from a woman aged 18-35 years with acute or convalescent COVID-19.

The chain uses TRBV2 and TRBJ2-7, with TRBD1 identical over 9 bases. This CDR3 has 15 amino acids. Trimming at V came to 5 bases and at J to 5 bases, leaving 10 bases not matched to a gene. Germline V gene sequence: CDR1 SNHLY, CDR2 FYNNEI. CDR3 sequence: CASSRPGTGIHEQYF. DNA for the CDR3: TGTGCCAGCAGTCGTCCCGGGACAGGGATCCACGAGCAGTACTTC.

Only one count was recorded for this clone. The V gene is TRBV6-5, the J gene TRBJ2-1, with 8 nucleotides matching TRBD2. The CDR3 length is 14 residues. Looked up from germline, CDR1 is MNHEY and CDR2 is SVGAGI. Trimming removed 8 bases from V and 4 bases from J; junction bases left unmatched: 7. The CDR3 DNA follows: TGTGCCAGCTCCACTAGCGGAGTTTACAATGAGCAGTTCTTC. Its translation: CASSTSGVYNEQFF.

This clone occurred many times. The chain couples TRBV12-2 to TRBJ2-5; the D call TRBD2 from the table was never checked on the DNA. TRBV12-2 is given as a pseudogene. The CDR3 contains 18 residues. In nucleotides, the CDR3 is TGTGCAAGTCGCACCCCTAAGAAGCGGGAGGAACGGGGAGAGACCCAGTACTTC. It encodes CASRTPKKREERGETQYF.

V usage is TRBV13 and J usage is TRBJ2-3, with 11 nucleotides matching TRBD1. The CDR3 length is 15 residues. Losses at the gene ends were 3 bases for V and 4 bases for J; bases not matched to a gene: 3. The V gene's germline CDR1 is PRHDT and CDR2 FYEKMQ (reference sequence). The CDR3 nucleotides are TGTGCCAGCAGCTTTGGGACAGGGGGAGCAGATACGCAGTATTTT. Translation: CASSFGTGGADTQYF.

The rearrangement uses TRBV7-2 and TRBJ1-1; a possible D gene is TRBD1 (5 bases). The CDR3 has 13 residues. Germline CDR1 SGHTA, CDR2 FQGNSA. Trimming left V 1 base short and J 6 bases short, with 9 bases between. CDR3 sequence (DNA): TGTGCCAGCAGCTTAGAATCAGGGTCTGAAGCTTTCTTT. Encoded protein: CASSLESGSEAFF.

The chain joins TRBV12-5 to TRBJ2-3, with TRBD1 matching over 7 bases. This CDR3 is built from 16 residues. Trimming cost V 1 base and J 6 bases; bases outside gene matches: 10. Germline assignment: CDR1 LGHNT and CDR2 FRNRAP. The DNA for the CDR3 is TGTGCTAGTGGTTTGGCGGGCAGGGGGATTCAGGATACGCAGTATTTT. This codes for CASGLAGRGIQDTQYF.

This rearrangement joins TRBV19 to TRBJ2-2; 14 nucleotides line up with TRBD2. Germline loops: CDR1 LNHDA, CDR2 SQIVND (reference sequence). V lost 10 bases, J lost 11 bases, and 12 bases stayed unmatched. This CDR3 is built from 15 residues. The CDR3 loop reads CATGTSGSSVVELFF. The CDR3 region has the DNA TGTGCCACTGGGACTAGCGGGAGTTCGGTTGTTGAGCTGTTTTTT. The full variable domain, completed using reference TRBV19 and TRBJ2-2, is DGGITQSPKYLFRKEGQNVTLSCEQNLNHDAMYWYRQDPGQGLRLIYYSQIVNDFQKGDIAEGYSVSREKKESFPLTVTSAQKNPTAFYLCATGTSGSSVVELFFGEGSRLTVL.

The J gene is TRBJ2-3, the V gene TRBV5-5, with 12 bases fitting TRBD2. The J segment lost 8 bases and the V segment lost 4 bases, leaving 11 bases of the junction unmatched. This CDR3 is built from 16 residues. Per germline, CDR1 SGHKS and CDR2 YYEKEE (reference sequence). CDR3 region: CASSPLAGGPSGTQYF. In DNA form, the CDR3 reads TGTGCCAGCAGCCCTCTAGCGGGAGGGCCCTCGGGTACGCAGTATTTT. The complete variable domain, with remaining parts taken from reference TRBV5-5 and TRBJ2-3, reads DAGVTQSPTHLIKTRGQQVTLRCSPISGHKSVSWYQQVLGQGPQFIFQYYEKEERGRGNFPDRFSARQFPNYSSELNVNALLLGDSALYLCASSPLAGGPSGTQYFGPGTRLTVL.

This clone came up once. The genes are TRBV2 and TRBJ2-1, with 7 bases fitting TRBD1. V trimming: 8 bases; J trimming: 4 bases; junction bases outside the gene matches: 5. CDR1 is SNHLY and CDR2 is FYNNEI in the germline V gene. The CDR3 is 13 residues long. CDR3: CASGPTGYNEQFF. CDR3 coding DNA: TGTGCCAGCGGACCGACAGGGTACAATGAGCAGTTCTTC.

On this clone: Germline and junction disagree at one end, which may indicate a read error. This chain connects TRBV10-1 to TRBJ2-7, with 9 bases lining up with TRBD2. The CDR3 has 15 amino acids. Germline V gene data show CDR1 as WNHNN and CDR2 as SYGVQD (reference sequence). This CDR3 reads CASSDSTSGPYEQCF. The CDR3 DNA follows: TGCGCCAGCAGTGATTCGACTAGCGGTCCCTACGAGCAGTGCTTC.

The CDR3, as DNA: TGTGCCAGCAGCTACGCGGGGTACACTGAAGCTTTCTTT. Protein sequence: CASSYAGYTEAFF. V is TRBV7-9 and J is TRBJ1-1; D remains ambiguous. The V end lost 4 bases, the J end lost 3 bases, and 9 bases lay between the germline ends. Germline CDR1 and CDR2: SEHNR and FQNEAQ (reference sequence). There are 13 residues in the CDR3.

The V call is TRBV9, the J call TRBJ2-1; D is possibly TRBD1 (6 bases). With 3 bases removed from V and 10 bases from J, the gap between germline ends came to 17 bases. CDR1 SGDLS and CDR2 YYNGEE come from the germline V gene. CDR3 length equals 14 residues. Here the CDR3 reads CASSESPGGWEQFF. CDR3 bases: TGTGCCAGCAGCGAGTCCCCTGGGGGCTGGGAGCAGTTCTTC.

As DNA, the CDR3 is TGTGCCAGCAGTCAAGGGGGACACGGAGGCTACACCTTC. Translation: CASSQGGHGGYTF. The chain is built from TRBV28 and TRBJ1-2, with TRBD1 as a possible D gene (6 bases). Germline V gene sequence: CDR1 MDHEN, CDR2 SYDVKM. The CDR3 contains 13 residues. Trimming pared 5 bases from V and 8 bases from J, leaving 15 bases between.

The chain links TRBV6-2 or TRBV6-3 to TRBJ1-1; 9 positions match TRBD1. This CDR3 comprises 14 residues. V was clipped by 0 bases and J by 5 bases; unmatched bases: 1. Germline loops: CDR1 MNHEY, CDR2 SVGEGT. The CDR3 sequence is CASSYSGTGTEAFF. The DNA of the CDR3 is TGTGCCAGCAGTTACTCTGGGACAGGGACTGAAGCTTTCTTT.

CDR3 protein: CASSEPTGGRKETQYF. The CDR3 DNA sequence: TGTGCCAGCAGTGAACCAACAGGTGGCCGAAAAGAGACCCAGTACTTC. This chain connects TRBV6-1 to TRBJ2-5; tentative D call: TRBD1 (5 bases). The CDR3 spans 16 residues. Germline loops: CDR1 MNHNS, CDR2 SASEGT. The V and J ends lost 2 bases and 3 bases respectively, with 16 bases between them.

This clone was detected only a few times. The rearrangement links TRBV7-2 to TRBJ2-1; D might be TRBD1 (5 bases). Germline CDR1 SGHTA, CDR2 FQGNSA. The CDR3 covers 15 residues. V was shortened by 3 bases and J by 8 bases, with 17 bases between the two germline ends. The CDR3 coding sequence is TGTGCCAGCAGCTTCTTAGGGGCACAGTCGGATGAGCAGTTCTTC. Translated, it gives CASSFLGAQSDEQFF.

This chain uses TRBV10-1 with TRBJ2-7, with TRBD2 as a possible D gene (6 bases). The CDR3 is 13 residues long. Germline V CDR1 and CDR2: WNHNN, SYGVQD (reference sequence). V lost 10 bases, J lost 4 bases, and 17 bases lay in between. For the CDR3, the DNA is TGCGCCAATCGACTAGTCCTTGGGTACGAGCAGTACTTC. Amino acid sequence: CANRLVLGYEQYF.

This chain links TRBV7-2 with TRBJ1-6; 7 bases are shared with TRBD1. Trimming at V came to 5 bases and at J to 9 bases, leaving 10 bases not matched to a gene. In germline, CDR1 is SGHTA, CDR2 FQGNSA. The CDR3 length is 15 residues. Here the CDR3 reads CASSRPGQAISPLHF. For the CDR3, the DNA is TGTGCCAGCAGCCGCCCCGGACAGGCAATTTCACCCCTCCACTTT.